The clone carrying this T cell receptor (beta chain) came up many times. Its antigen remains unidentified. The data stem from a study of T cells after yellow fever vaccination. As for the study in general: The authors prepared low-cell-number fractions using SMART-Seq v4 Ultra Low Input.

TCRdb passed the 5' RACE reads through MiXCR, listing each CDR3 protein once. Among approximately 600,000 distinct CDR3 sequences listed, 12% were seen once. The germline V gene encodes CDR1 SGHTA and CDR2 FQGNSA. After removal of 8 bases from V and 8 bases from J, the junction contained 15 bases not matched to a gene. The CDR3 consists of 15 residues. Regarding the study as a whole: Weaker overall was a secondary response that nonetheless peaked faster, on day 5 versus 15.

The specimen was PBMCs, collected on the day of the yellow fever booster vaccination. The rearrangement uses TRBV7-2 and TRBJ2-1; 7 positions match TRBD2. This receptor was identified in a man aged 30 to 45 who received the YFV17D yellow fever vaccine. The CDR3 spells CASARTTGGLDEQFF. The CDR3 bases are TGTGCCAGCGCACGGACAACGGGAGGCCTGGATGAGCAGTTCTTC.